This TCR beta chain originates from a study of metastatic and nonmetastatic thyroid tumors. Study-wide background: Thyroid patients, malignant and benign, had repertoires compared across blood and tumor or nodule tissue.

Per the original data handling: What underpinned the distant-metastasis classifier for papillary thyroid cancer was the set of CDR3 differences across clinicopathological groups. TCRdb recomputed clones from the PCR reads via MiXCR. The V and J calls reflect TCRdb's pipeline rather than the authors' work. The data show 10,000 or so clones, about a third seen once. This clone was found a few times. What it binds is not known. Patients underwent thyroid surgery, and none had received any treatment before it. Germline V lookup: CDR1 SGHAT, CDR2 FQNNGV. The CDR3 runs to 17 residues. Trimming at V came to 3 bases and at J to 5 bases, leaving 9 bases not matched to a gene. General study points: Patients with malignant thyroid tumors reportedly had significantly higher TCR beta diversity than those with benign nodules, in blood and tumor.

This sequence joins TRBV11-2 and TRBJ2-2, with 10 bases that match TRBD2. The sequenced sample was tumor tissue. This clonotype originated in a female donor with papillary thyroid cancer or a benign thyroid nodule (not recorded which). Some clones in this sample may be carry-over from other donors' samples. This CDR3 is CASSLLSGGAPTGELFF. DNA of the CDR3: TGTGCCAGCAGCTTGCTAAGCGGGGGGGCGCCAACCGGGGAGCTGTTTTTT.